This is a list of T cell receptor beta chains from one sample in a study of T-cell reconstitution after alpha-beta-depleted transplantation in children. TCRdb re-analysed the PCR reads in MiXCR, keeping a single row per CDR3 protein. The table has about 6,100 distinct CDR3 sequences, roughly 17% seen once. This sample comprised PBMCs, mostly from graft donor cells, obtained 60 days after TCRalphabeta/CD19-depleted stem cell transplant. Source of these receptors: a male patient under 18 who had a stem cell transplant for acute myeloid leukemia, so the T cells may come from the graft donor. The CDR3 runs from the conserved cysteine through the conserved F or W. Each record gives: clone size, V gene, D gene, J gene, CDR3 DNA, CDR3 protein. A D gene is named only where the DNA matches it firmly. Rows may omit the clone size; those that give it use once, few, many or a size class.

>large|TRBV9|NA|TRBJ1-2
TGTGCCAGCAGCGTAGGGGGCGACTATGGCTACACCTTC
CASSVGGDYGYTF
>few|TRBV27|TRBD1|TRBJ2-2
TGTGCCAGCAGTCTGGGACAGGGTAGAGTCACCGGGGAGCTGTTTTTT
CASSLGQGRVTGELFF
>few|TRBV5-4|TRBD1|TRBJ2-7
TGTGCCAGCAGCTCGGGACAGCAATCCTACGAGCAGTACTTC
CASSSGQQSYEQYF
>few|TRBV4-3|NA|TRBJ2-7
TGCGCCAGCAGCCAAGATCTACGTAGCTCCTACGAGCAGTACTTC
CASSQDLRSSYEQYF
>few|TRBV5-1|TRBD2|TRBJ2-7
TGCGCCAGCAGCGGGCGGACTAGCGGAAGTTACGAGCAGTACTTC
CASSGRTSGSYEQYF
>large|TRBV7-2|NA|TRBJ2-1
TGTGCCAGCAGCTTAGTAAACGGGGAAGGGCAGTTCTTC
CASSLVNGEGQFF
>NA|TRBV12-3/TRBV12-4|NA|TRBJ2-2
TGTGCCAGCAGTTTTTCATTCGGGGAGCTGTTTTTT
CASSFSFGELFF
>few|TRBV12-3/TRBV12-4|NA|TRBJ1-2
TGTGCCAGCAGTTTCGGATCTAACTATGGCTACACCTTC
CASSFGSNYGYTF
>few|TRBV20-1|TRBD2|TRBJ2-7
TGCAGTGCCAACACCCCTACTAGCGGGGTTTCCTACGAGCAGTACTTC
CSANTPTSGVSYEQYF
>NA|TRBV9|TRBD1|TRBJ2-1
TGTGCCAGCAGCGCCCGGGACAGGGGGGCCCAACCCCAATACAATGAGCAGTTCTTC
CASSARDRGAQPQYNEQFF
>medium-sized|TRBV29-1|NA|TRBJ2-3
TGCAGCGTTGATTACACAGATACGCAGTATTTT
CSVDYTDTQYF
>NA|TRBV7-2|NA|TRBJ1-2
TGTGCCAGCAGTTCCTCAAGCGGGTTTGGCTACACCTTC
CASSSSSGFGYTF
>NA|TRBV7-1|NA|TRBJ2-1
TGTGCCAGCAGCACATCAGAGGCGAGCTCCTACAATGAGCAGTTCTTC
CASSTSEASSYNEQFF
>few|TRBV4-2|NA|TRBJ1-6
TGTGCCAGCAGCCAAGATAATTCACCCCTCCACTTT
CASSQDNSPLHF
>NA|TRBV7-9|NA|TRBJ1-2
TGTGCCAGCAGCTCCCTAGACAGCTATGGCTACACCTTC
CASSSLDSYGYTF
>NA|TRBV7-2|NA|TRBJ2-1
TGTGCCAGCAGCCTATGGGACGGGCGGCTGATCAATGAGCAGTTCTTC
CASSLWDGRLINEQFF
>large|TRBV7-2|NA|TRBJ2-7
TGTGCCAGCAGCTTAAGTTATCACGAGCAGTACTTC
CASSLSYHEQYF
>NA|TRBV28|TRBD1|TRBJ1-1
TGTGCCAGCAGTACGCCTAGGACAGGTTTTAACACTGAAGCTTTCTTT
CASSTPRTGFNTEAFF
>few|TRBV2|NA|TRBJ1-5
TGTGCCAGCAGTGAAACGGGTAGCAATCAGCCCCAGCATTTT
CASSETGSNQPQHF
>medium-sized|TRBV20-1|NA|TRBJ2-4
TGCAGTGCTAGAGTGGCGGGCCCCGTAGCCAAAAACATTCAGTACTTC
CSARVAGPVAKNIQYF
>medium-sized|TRBV29-1|NA|TRBJ2-7
TGCAGCGTCTTAGGTAGGGCCTACGAGCAGTACTTC
CSVLGRAYEQYF
>medium-sized|TRBV10-3|NA|TRBJ2-7
TGTGCCATCAGTGAAGAGGTCAAGTGGATCCAGTACTTC
CAISEEVKWIQYF
>NA|TRBV3-1|NA|TRBJ2-6
TGTGCCAGCAGCCAGCTAGCTCTAGTTTCCGGGGCCAACGTCCTGACTTTC
CASSQLALVSGANVLTF
>few|TRBV27|TRBD2|TRBJ2-7
TGTGCCAGCAGTTTATCGGGACTAGCGGGTGGGTACTCCTACGAGCAGTACTTC
CASSLSGLAGGYSYEQYF
>medium-sized|TRBV29-1|NA|TRBJ2-7
TGCAGCGTTGATGGACAGGGCGGGGGCTACGAGCAGTACTTC
CSVDGQGGGYEQYF
>NA|TRBV12-3/TRBV12-4|NA|TRBJ1-2
TGTGTTGCTGGGGGTCGGTACACCTTC
CVAGGRYTF
>medium-sized|TRBV7-9|NA|TRBJ1-6
TGTGCCAGCAGCTTCGGCAGGGCTAATTCACCCCTCCACTTT
CASSFGRANSPLHF
>NA|TRBV20-1|NA|TRBJ2-1
TGCAGTGCTAGAGGGATAGCGGACAATGAGCAGTTCTTC
CSARGIADNEQFF
>NA|TRBV3-1|TRBD2|TRBJ2-5
TGTGCCAGCAGCCATGCCGCGGGAGGGGAGACCCAGTACTTC
CASSHAAGGETQYF
>NA|TRBV7-9|NA|TRBJ2-7
TGTGCCATCGGGCAAGGGGTCTACGAGCAGTACTTC
CAIGQGVYEQYF
>few|TRBV11-1|TRBD1|TRBJ2-6
TGTGCCAGCAGCTTAGCCTTTGGGACAGGCAGCTCTGGGGCCAACGTCCTGACTTTC
CASSLAFGTGSSGANVLTF
>NA|TRBV27|NA|TRBJ2-7
TGTGCCAGCAGTTTAGCGGGTACTTTGTACGAGCAGTACTTC
CASSLAGTLYEQYF
>medium-sized|TRBV27|TRBD1|TRBJ2-3
TGTGCCAGCAGTTCTACGGGACAGGGGGCGAATACGCAGTATTTT
CASSSTGQGANTQYF
>NA|TRBV7-2|NA|TRBJ1-1
TGTGCCAGCAGCTTAGTCCTAGGCCTAGAGGACACTGAAGCTTTCTTT
CASSLVLGLEDTEAFF
>NA|TRBV3-1|TRBD2|TRBJ2-1
TGTGCCAGCAGCCAAGCTAGCGGAGGGACGAATGAGCAGTTCTTC
CASSQASGGTNEQFF
>medium-sized|TRBV20-1|NA|TRBJ2-3
TGCAGTGCTAGCCCTAGTACAGATACGCAGTATTTT
CSASPSTDTQYF
>NA|TRBV3-1|NA|TRBJ1-5
TGTGCCAGCAGCCAAGATCTCTTAGGACCCCAGCATTTT
CASSQDLLGPQHF
>few|TRBV28|NA|TRBJ1-2
TGTGCCAGCAGATCCTTGGGGGCGGGTGGCTACACCTTC
CASRSLGAGGYTF
>NA|TRBV18|NA|TRBJ2-5
TGTGCCAGCTCCCAGGTCCAAGAGACCCAGTACTTC
CASSQVQETQYF
>few|TRBV5-5|NA|TRBJ2-5
TGTGCCAGCAGCTTAATAACACCGCTCCAAGAGACCCAGTACTTC
CASSLITPLQETQYF
>medium-sized|TRBV3-1|NA|TRBJ2-3
TGTGCCAGCAGCCGTAGCGCGACCCAGCACTATTTT
CASSRSATQHYF
>medium-sized|TRBV5-1|NA|TRBJ2-3
TGCGCCAGCAGCTTCTCAGGGCGCACAGATACGCAGTATTTT
CASSFSGRTDTQYF
>medium-sized|TRBV10-3|NA|TRBJ2-2
TGTGCCATCAGTCTCTCGGGACGGACCGGGACCGGGGAGCTGTTTTTT
CAISLSGRTGTGELFF